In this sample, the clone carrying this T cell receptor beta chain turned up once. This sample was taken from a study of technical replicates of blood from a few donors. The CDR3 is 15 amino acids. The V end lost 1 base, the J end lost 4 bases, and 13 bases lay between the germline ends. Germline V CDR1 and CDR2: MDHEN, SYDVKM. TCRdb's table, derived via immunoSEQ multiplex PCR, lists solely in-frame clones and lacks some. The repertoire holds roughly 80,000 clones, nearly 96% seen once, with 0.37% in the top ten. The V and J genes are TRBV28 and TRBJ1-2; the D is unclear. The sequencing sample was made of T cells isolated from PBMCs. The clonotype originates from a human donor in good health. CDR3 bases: TGTGCCAGCAGTTTATCTACAGTCATAATCTATGGCTACACCTTC. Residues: CASSLSTVIIYGYTF.